The rows below give T cell receptor beta chains drawn from one sample of a study of sequential checkpoint blockade in melanoma. Sequenced by immunoSEQ multiplex PCR; TCRdb stores in-frame clones only, minus some. The data contain some 14,000 clones, almost 85% of them singletons. The material was CD8+ T cells sorted from blood (inferred from file names), obtained from a patient given nivolumab and ipilimumab in sequence. Source of these receptors: a human donor with melanoma. CDR3s include the opening cysteine and the closing phenylalanine or tryptophan. Fields, in order: CDR3 length, V gene, J gene, clone size, D gene, CDR3 protein, CDR3 DNA. A D gene is named only where the DNA matches it firmly. Clone size, where shown, is once, few, many, or a class for clones that have expanded.

12,TRBV29-1,TRBJ2-7,NA,NA,CSVHGGLYEQYF,TGCAGCGTTCACGGGGGGCTATACGAGCAGTACTTC
12,TRBV23-1,TRBJ2-1,NA,NA,CASSHSHNEQFF,TGCGCCAGCAGCCACAGCCACAATGAGCAGTTCTTC
16,TRBV5-6,TRBJ2-7,NA,NA,CASSLSQGRGPYEQYF,TGTGCCAGCAGCTTGAGTCAGGGGCGCGGCCCCTACGAGCAGTACTTC
14,TRBV7-8,TRBJ2-1,NA,NA,CASRTEDKYNEQFF,TGTGCCAGCAGGACCGAGGACAAATACAATGAGCAGTTCTTC
15,TRBV27,TRBJ1-5,NA,NA,CASSLSDRGNQPQHF,TGTGCCAGCAGTTTATCGGACAGAGGCAATCAGCCCCAGCATTTT
16,TRBV9,TRBJ2-1,NA,TRBD1,CASSGGTGGEYNEQFF,TGTGCCAGCAGCGGAGGGACAGGGGGGGAGTACAATGAGCAGTTCTTC
18,TRBV7-2,TRBJ2-4,once,NA,CASSPSGSFGSSKNIQYF,TGTGCCAGCAGCCCATCCGGATCTTTCGGGAGTTCGAAAAACATTCAGTACTTC
15,TRBV29-1,TRBJ2-7,NA,TRBD2,CSVEGWGGSSYEQYF,TGCAGCGTTGAAGGATGGGGGGGAAGCTCCTACGAGCAGTACTTC
15,TRBV7-2,TRBJ2-7,once,TRBD2,CASSQTSGGPYEQYF,TGTGCCAGCAGCCAGACTAGCGGGGGCCCCTACGAGCAGTACTTC
14,TRBV7-6,TRBJ1-4,NA,TRBD1,CASSPQGDGEKLFF,TGTGCCAGCAGTCCACAGGGGGATGGGGAAAAACTGTTTTTT
12,TRBV7-9,TRBJ1-3,NA,TRBD1,CASNLDRDTIYF,TGTGCCAGCAACCTTGACAGGGACACCATATATTTT
14,TRBV4-1,TRBJ2-7,NA,NA,CASSQEHSYYEQYF,TGCGCCAGCAGCCAAGAACACAGTTACTACGAGCAGTACTTC
11,TRBV2,TRBJ1-2,NA,NA,CASTSGYGYTF,TGTGCCAGCACATCAGGCTATGGCTACACCTTC
13,TRBV29-1,TRBJ1-2,NA,TRBD1,CSVPGQGVYGYTF,TGCAGCGTCCCGGGACAGGGGGTCTATGGCTACACCTTC
12,TRBV7-2,TRBJ2-1,NA,NA,CATLGGVNEQFF,TGTGCCACCCTAGGGGGGGTCAATGAGCAGTTCTTC
13,TRBV9,TRBJ2-3,NA,TRBD2,CASSSAGGDTQYF,TGTGCCAGCAGCTCAGCGGGGGGAGATACGCAGTATTTT
15,TRBV18,TRBJ1-2,NA,NA,CASSPLGQKDYGYTF,TGTGCCAGCTCACCACTAGGACAAAAAGACTATGGCTACACCTTC
16,TRBV7-2,TRBJ2-1,few,TRBD2,CASSATIAGLPNEQFF,TGTGCCAGCAGCGCGACCATAGCGGGGCTACCCAATGAGCAGTTCTTC
14,TRBV6-1,TRBJ2-7,NA,TRBD1,CASSGLGQGYEQYF,TGTGCCAGCAGTGGCCTTGGACAGGGGTACGAGCAGTACTTC
13,TRBV6-1,TRBJ2-7,NA,NA,CASSENSVYEQYF,TGTGCCAGCAGTGAAAACAGTGTCTACGAGCAGTACTTC
14,TRBV28,TRBJ2-7,NA,TRBD2,CASTQVASGYEQYF,TGTGCCAGCACCCAAGTTGCTAGCGGATACGAGCAGTACTTC
16,TRBV9,TRBJ2-7,NA,TRBD1,CASSPRDRGPGYEQYF,TGTGCCAGCAGCCCCCGTGACAGGGGCCCGGGTTACGAGCAGTACTTC
15,TRBV27,TRBJ1-1,NA,TRBD1,CASSSWTGLGTEAFF,TGTGCCAGCAGTTCTTGGACAGGGTTGGGCACTGAAGCTTTCTTT
12,TRBV27,TRBJ1-1,NA,TRBD1,CASSAGGPEAFF,TGTGCCAGCAGCGCAGGGGGCCCTGAAGCTTTCTTT
12,TRBV14,TRBJ2-7,few,NA,CASSPGRYEQYF,TGTGCCAGCAGCCCCGGGAGATACGAGCAGTACTTC
16,TRBV5-1,TRBJ2-1,NA,NA,CASSLAFGTVRNEQFF,TGCGCCAGCAGCTTGGCCTTCGGGACTGTCAGGAATGAGCAGTTCTTC
15,TRBV27,TRBJ2-1,medium-sized,TRBD2,CASSLRLAGPNEQFF,TGTGCCAGCAGTTTAAGACTAGCGGGACCCAATGAGCAGTTCTTC
13,TRBV7-9,TRBJ1-2,NA,NA,CASSFWPGNGYTF,TGTGCCAGCAGCTTTTGGCCGGGTAATGGCTACACCTTC
13,TRBV5-6,TRBJ1-2,medium-sized,NA,CASSSGHLYGYTF,TGTGCCAGCAGCTCAGGACACCTCTATGGCTACACCTTC